This TCR beta chain was captured by sequencing in a study of cytomegalovirus exposure and HLA in healthy donors. About this clone: Its antigen remains unknown.

Study results and limitations: Excluded were some V segments that proved indistinguishable, including TRBV6-2 and TRBV6-3. Sequencing depth across donors, presence/absence analyses assumed, was roughly uniform.

60 Vbeta and 13 Jbeta primers were used in PCR. Some clones are missing from TCRdb's copy, which holds only in-frame ones; the method was immunoSEQ multiplex PCR. The sample lists some 130,000 clones; about 66% were seen once. CDR3 size: 15 residues. Germline V gene lookup returns CDR1 SGHRS and CDR2 YFSETQ. V shed 4 bases and J 0 bases; nucleotides not matched to a gene: 4. The TCR was taken from a human donor in good health. The sample comprised PBMCs. This sequence joins TRBV5-1 and TRBJ2-7; 10 bases fit TRBD2. This CDR3 is CASSKLAGSSYEQYF. CDR3 DNA sequence: TGCGCCAGCAGCAAACTAGCGGGGAGCTCCTACGAGCAGTACTTC.